The 31 T cell receptor beta chains presented below share a single source sample, sequenced in a study of beta chain features in type 1 diabetes. All of the isolated RNA was reverse transcribed, so expressed TCRB transcripts were sequenced. The data were produced by immunoSEQ multiplex PCR, yet TCRdb's version contains in-frame clones alone and is incomplete. The sample lists around 280,000 clones, 15% occurring once. General study results and limits: TCRB CDR3s from Type 1 diabetes patients were moderately but significantly shorter in all four CD4+ subsets.

For these TCRs, the target antigens are not known. The specimen sequenced was naive CD4+ T cells from blood. These TCRs come from a man younger than 35 with type 1 diabetes.

The chain employs TRBV11-2 and TRBJ1-2, with no clear D. V lost 1 base and J 5 bases, leaving 5 bases between the germline ends. The germline gives CDR1 SGHAT, CDR2 FQNNGV. The length of the CDR3 is 12 residues. The CDR3: CASSLGSYGYTF. Written as DNA, the CDR3 is TGTGCCAGCAGCTTAGGGAGTTATGGCTACACCTTC.

The chain has TRBV5-6 and TRBJ1-1; TRBD1 agrees at 7 bases. Trimming removed 4 bases from V and 3 bases from J; junction bases left unmatched: 9. The CDR3 has 15 amino acids. CDR1 is SGHDT, CDR2 YYEEEE, per germline. The CDR3 sequence is CASSTTGEGDTEAFF. In DNA form, the CDR3 reads TGTGCCAGCAGCACCACAGGGGAAGGGGACACTGAAGCTTTCTTT.

This clone was seen more than once but under ten times. The chain combines TRBV19 with TRBJ2-1; 12 bases fit TRBD2. This CDR3 region has 14 residues. V gave up 9 bases and J gave up 8 bases; unmatched junction bases: 8. The germline V gene has CDR1 LNHDA and CDR2 SQIVND (reference sequence). The CDR3 here is CASRLAGAPHEQFF. In DNA, the CDR3 is TGTGCCAGCAGACTAGCGGGAGCCCCCCATGAGCAGTTCTTC.

The chain recombines TRBV16 with TRBJ2-1; D is perhaps TRBD1 (6 bases). Germline loops: CDR1 KGHSY, CDR2 FQNENV. The CDR3 runs 17 residues. With 4 bases removed from V and 7 bases from J, the gap between germline ends came to 23 bases. The CDR3 DNA is TGTGCCAGCAGCCCCGCCTCCGCGGGCCCGAGGGGGAATGAGCAGTTCTTC. This encodes CASSPASAGPRGNEQFF.

This clone was recorded a few times. This sequence joins TRBV4-2 and TRBJ2-1, with 7 bases fitting TRBD2. The CDR3 extends over 17 amino acids. The junction had 13 bases not matched to a gene; V was cut back by 4 bases and J by 4 bases. Germline assignment: CDR1 LGHNA and CDR2 YNFKEQ. CDR3 region: CASSPSSGRGKYNEQFF. The CDR3 DNA reads as TGTGCCAGCAGCCCCTCCTCCGGGCGGGGGAAATACAATGAGCAGTTCTTC.

The chain combines TRBV28 with TRBJ2-4, with a possible D match to TRBD1 (6 bases). Trimming cost V 4 bases and J 0 bases, with 10 bases left between them. The germline gives CDR1 MDHEN, CDR2 SYDVKM. The CDR3 extends over 15 amino acids. The chain's CDR3 is CASSSAGEAKNIQYF. The CDR3 DNA follows: TGTGCCAGCAGTTCCGCAGGGGAAGCCAAAAACATTCAGTACTTC.

This clone has only a few counts. The chain recombines TRBV20-1 with TRBJ1-1; D gene ambiguous. The CDR3 spans 10 residues. Germline V CDR1 and CDR2: DFQATT, SNEGSKA (reference sequence). V lost 3 bases and J 8 bases, leaving 7 bases between the germline ends. CDR3 amino acids: CSASVREAFF. CDR3 nucleotide sequence: TGCAGTGCTAGTGTCAGAGAAGCTTTCTTT.

J is TRBJ2-3 and V is TRBV7-9; a possible D gene is TRBD2 (5 bases). Looked up from germline, CDR1 is SEHNR and CDR2 is FQNEAQ (reference sequence). The CDR3 spans 15 residues. V gave up 2 bases and J gave up 6 bases, with 15 bases separating them. The CDR3 protein is CASSLLAGSLDTQYF. CDR3 DNA: TGTGCCAGCAGCTTATTGGCGGGTTCGCTGGATACGCAGTATTTT.

The chain links TRBV5-1 to TRBJ2-5; 7 bases line up with TRBD1. V lost 4 bases, J lost 4 bases, and 4 bases stayed unmatched. Germline values: CDR1 SGHRS, CDR2 YFSETQ. The CDR3 has 13 amino acids. The CDR3 protein is CASSRGPGETQYF. CDR3 in DNA: TGCGCCAGCAGCAGGGGGCCGGGAGAGACCCAGTACTTC.

This chain connects TRBV10-2 to TRBJ2-3, with D possibly TRBD1 on 6 matching bases. The CDR3 extends over 13 amino acids. Germline values: CDR1 WSHSY, CDR2 SAAADI. Deletions cut 4 bases from V and 2 bases from J, with 7 bases between. The CDR3 DNA reads as TGCGCCAGCAGTGGACAGGTCACAGATACGCAGTATTTT. Protein sequence: CASSGQVTDTQYF.

The V call is TRBV5-1, the J call TRBJ2-5; 9 nucleotides match TRBD2. The CDR3 is made up of 15 amino acids. CDR1 is SGHRS, CDR2 YFSETQ, per germline. Trimming removed 7 bases from V and 3 bases from J; junction bases left unmatched: 10. The CDR3 protein is CASPAGGRSEETQYF. In DNA form, the CDR3 reads TGCGCCAGCCCCGCGGGGGGGCGTTCTGAAGAGACCCAGTACTTC.

The genes are TRBV4-3 and TRBJ2-5, with D tentatively TRBD1 (6 bases). CDR1 is LGHNA, CDR2 YSLEER, per germline. CDR3 length: 13 amino acids. The germline V and J ends were trimmed by 6 bases and 3 bases, with 11 bases remaining between them. The CDR3 DNA reads TGCGCCAGCAGTTTGAGGACAGAAGAGACCCAGTACTTC. Amino acid sequence: CASSLRTEETQYF.

The rearrangement links TRBV7-2 to TRBJ1-2; 7 bases fit TRBD1. This CDR3 spans 15 amino acids. V shed 3 bases and J 5 bases; nucleotides not matched to a gene: 9. Germline CDR1 is SGHTA and CDR2 is FQGNSA. CDR3 residues: CASSFVRGRGYGYTF. Written as DNA, the CDR3 is TGTGCCAGCAGCTTTGTTAGGGGGCGCGGATATGGCTACACCTTC.

J is TRBJ1-4 and V is TRBV15; the match to TRBD1 covers 8 bases. V lost 5 bases to trimming and J lost 5 bases; unmatched junction nucleotides: 10. CDR1 is LNHNV, CDR2 YYDKDF, per germline (reference sequence). The CDR3 sequence is 16 residues long. In DNA form, the CDR3 reads TGTGCCACCAGCCCCCGACTGACAGGGGAAAATGAAAAACTGTTTTTT. Its translation is CATSPRLTGENEKLFF.

This clone has more than one count but fewer than ten. V is TRBV10-3 and J is TRBJ2-3, with a tentative D call TRBD2 (6 bases). V shed 3 bases and J shed 5 bases, with 18 bases lying between them. The CDR3 has 16 amino acids. In germline, CDR1 is ENHRY, CDR2 SYGVKD. This chain's CDR3 is CAISDASTRGRDTQYF. CDR3 nucleotides: TGTGCCATCAGTGATGCAAGCACCCGGGGGAGAGATACGCAGTATTTT.

This clone was found a few times. The sample holds other DNA sequences that translate to the same CDR3. The rearrangement uses TRBV20-1 and TRBJ1-2; D remains ambiguous. This CDR3 is 11 amino acids long. Germline loops: CDR1 DFQATT, CDR2 SNEGSKA (reference sequence). V lost 5 bases, J lost 4 bases, and 8 bases lay in between. CDR3 residues: CSARQAYGYTF. The CDR3 DNA sequence: TGCAGTGCTCGCCAGGCCTATGGCTACACCTTC.

CDR3 region: CASRASGYEQYF. CDR3 sequence (DNA): TGTGCCAGTAGGGCTAGCGGTTACGAGCAGTACTTC. The chain recombines TRBV6-5 with TRBJ2-7; 7 bases align to TRBD2. In germline, CDR1 is MNHEY, CDR2 SVGAGI. The V segment lost 9 bases and the J segment 4 bases; nucleotides outside the gene matches: 6. This CDR3 spans 12 amino acids.

The chain couples TRBV18 to TRBJ2-2, with D tentatively TRBD1 (6 bases). This CDR3 is 17 amino acids long. V was trimmed by 4 bases and J by 0 bases, leaving 15 bases between them. The germline gives CDR1 KGHSH, CDR2 LQKENI. The CDR3 region is CASSRWDIHANTGELFF. CDR3 coding DNA: TGTGCCAGCTCACGGTGGGACATTCATGCGAACACCGGGGAGCTGTTTTTT.

The chain has TRBV7-2 and TRBJ2-1; 8 nucleotides line up with TRBD2. V was pared by 6 bases and J by 6 bases, with 13 bases of the junction left unmatched. Germline V gene sequence: CDR1 SGHTA, CDR2 FQGNSA. The CDR3 consists of 16 residues. The CDR3 sequence is CASRPTPGRAINEQFF. For the CDR3, the DNA is TGTGCCAGCAGACCCACCCCCGGGAGGGCCATCAATGAGCAGTTCTTC.

The table lists this clone with a few counts. The chain combines TRBV29-1 with TRBJ2-3, with TRBD1 identical over 7 bases. Trimming at V came to 7 bases and at J to 3 bases, leaving 16 bases not matched to a gene. The CDR3 is 16 amino acids. CDR1 is SQVTM and CDR2 is ANQGSEA in the germline V gene. The CDR3 protein is CSAHALVRGRTDTQYF. The CDR3 region has the DNA TGCAGCGCCCACGCGCTGGTAAGGGGGCGAACAGATACGCAGTATTTT.

The V and J genes are TRBV11-2 and TRBJ2-1; D gene unclear. Trimming removed 5 bases at V and 0 bases at J, with 14 bases between. The CDR3 spans 16 residues. CDR1 SGHAT and CDR2 FQNNGV come from the germline V gene. The CDR3 loop is CASSGHLRSSYNEQFF. In nucleotides, the CDR3 is TGTGCCAGCAGCGGGCACTTACGAAGCTCCTACAATGAGCAGTTCTTC.

This clone has only a few counts. The gene calls are TRBV5-4 and TRBJ2-5; 9 bases fit TRBD2. The CDR3 covers 15 residues. With V trimmed by 0 bases and J by 5 bases, 5 bases remained unmatched. Germline V gene data show CDR1 as SGHNT and CDR2 as YYREEE (reference sequence). CDR3 coding DNA: TGTGCCAGCAGCTTGGCCGGGACTAGCTTCGAGACCCAGTACTTC. Translated, it gives CASSLAGTSFETQYF.

V usage is TRBV5-1 and J usage is TRBJ2-7, with 11 bases lining up with TRBD2. CDR1 SGHRS and CDR2 YFSETQ come from the germline V gene. The CDR3 totals 15 residues. V shed 0 bases and J 6 bases; nucleotides not matched to a gene: 5. The DNA for the CDR3 is TGCGCCAGCAGCTTGGATATAGCGGGGGGGCGCGAGCAGTACTTC. Its protein product is CASSLDIAGGREQYF.

There are a few counts of this clone. The chain uses TRBV9 and TRBJ1-4, with D uncertain. Germline-derived CDR1 and CDR2 are SGDLS and YYNGEE. This CDR3 is built from 14 residues. Trimming cost V 2 bases and J 4 bases, with 9 bases left between them. The CDR3 loop is CASSVTGLNEKLFF. CDR3 sequence (DNA): TGTGCCAGCAGCGTCACCGGACTTAATGAAAAACTGTTTTTT.

This chain joins TRBV28 and TRBJ2-5; D perhaps matches TRBD1 (5 bases). CDR1 MDHEN and CDR2 SYDVKM come from the germline V gene. The ends were cut back, 5 bases at V and 4 bases at J, with 11 bases in the middle. The CDR3 consists of 13 residues. CDR3: CASSTSGLETQYF. The CDR3 DNA is TGTGCCAGCAGTACCTCAGGGTTAGAGACCCAGTACTTC. The complete variable domain, with remaining parts taken from reference TRBV28 and TRBJ2-5, reads DVKVTQSSRYLVKRTGEKVFLECVQDMDHENMFWYRQDPGLGLRLIYFSYDVKMKEKGDIPEGYSVSREKKERFSLILESASTNQTSMYLCASSTSGLETQYFGPGTRLLVL.

V gene TRBV2 combines with J gene TRBJ1-3, with 7 bases lining up with TRBD1. The CDR3 is 13 amino acids. The J segment lost 5 bases and the V segment lost 3 bases, leaving 1 base of the junction unmatched. Germline V gives CDR1 SNHLY, CDR2 FYNNEI. The CDR3 DNA reads TGTGCCAGCAGTGAGGGACAGAGAAACACCATATATTTT. Its translation is CASSEGQRNTIYF.

A few counts support this clone. The V call is TRBV28, the J call TRBJ2-7; no firm D call. V dropped 6 bases and J dropped 11 bases, with 17 bases sitting between them. The CDR3 loop spans 12 amino acids. Germline-derived CDR1 and CDR2 are MDHEN and SYDVKM. The CDR3, as DNA: TGTGCCAGCAGCAACTACAAGCATCTTGAGTACTTC. This gives the protein CASSNYKHLEYF.

The sample holds a few counts of this clone. The gene calls are TRBV5-1 and TRBJ2-7; 8 nucleotides align to TRBD2. CDR3 length: 17 residues. CDR1 and CDR2 (germline): SGHRS, YFSETQ. After removal of 4 bases from V and 2 bases from J, the junction contained 14 bases not matched to a gene. CDR3 region: CASSRGGPAGGAYEQYF. The CDR3 DNA reads TGCGCCAGCAGCCGGGGTGGGCCGGCGGGAGGCGCCTACGAGCAGTACTTC.

This clone was seen more than once but under ten times. The chain joins TRBV7-9 to TRBJ2-1; TRBD1 might be the D (6 bases). The CDR3 runs 14 residues. The germline V gene has CDR1 SEHNR and CDR2 FQNEAQ (reference sequence). Trimming took off 10 bases at V and 7 bases at J, with 20 bases between the two ends. The CDR3 sequence is CATRGGSVVNEQFF. The CDR3 coding sequence is TGTGCCACGAGAGGGGGTAGCGTAGTGAATGAGCAGTTCTTC.

The chain uses TRBV29-1 and TRBJ2-7, with D tentatively TRBD1 (6 bases). Per the germline V gene, CDR1 is SQVTM and CDR2 is ANQGSEA. The length of the CDR3 is 13 residues. V lost 7 bases to trimming and J lost 5 bases, with 18 bases between them. The CDR3 spells CSGLRGPGDEQYF. CDR3 coding DNA: TGCAGCGGCCTCAGGGGCCCCGGGGACGAGCAGTACTTC.

The V and J genes are TRBV4-1 and TRBJ1-2, with a possible D match to TRBD1 (6 bases). Trimming took off 2 bases at V and 3 bases at J, with 10 bases between the two ends. The CDR3 covers 14 residues. Per germline, CDR1 MGHRA and CDR2 YSYEKL. In DNA, the CDR3 is TGCGCCAGCAGCCAACAGGGGCCCTACTATGGCTACACCTTC. Its protein is CASSQQGPYYGYTF.